These 5 T cell receptor beta chains originate from one sample sequenced in a study of cytotoxic CD8 clonotypes in ibrutinib-treated CLL. Method: immunoSEQ multiplex PCR; TCRdb's copy keeps in-frame clones and lacks some. The top ten hold about 7.2% of the sample, which has about 22,000 clones, roughly four fifths seen once. The input for sequencing was PBMCs, taken before ibrutinib treatment. These receptors came from a human donor with chronic lymphocytic leukemia.

The CDR3 bases are TGTGCCATCAATGGGGGAACATCGTTCTACGAGCAGTACTTC. This gives the protein CAINGGTSFYEQYF. The chain has TRBV7-8 and TRBJ2-7; either TRBD1 or TRBD2 may supply D (5 bases each). This CDR3 contains 14 residues. V was shortened by 10 bases and J by 3 bases, with 19 bases between the two germline ends. Germline V gene data show CDR1 as SGHVS and CDR2 as FQNEAQ.

The chain carries TRBV19 and TRBJ2-7, with 9 bases lining up with TRBD2. V was pared by 6 bases and J by 4 bases, with 10 bases of the junction left unmatched. In germline, CDR1 is LNHDA, CDR2 SQIVND (reference sequence). The CDR3 runs to 15 residues. The chain's CDR3 is CASRASGALGYEQYF. For the CDR3, the DNA is TGTGCCAGTAGGGCTAGCGGGGCCTTGGGGTACGAGCAGTACTTC.

The chain carries TRBV29-1 and TRBJ2-4; no firm D call. Trimming shortened V by 5 bases and J by 2 bases, and 10 bases separated the two germline ends. Germline CDR1 reads SQVTM; CDR2 reads ANQGSEA. The CDR3 covers 13 residues. The CDR3 DNA follows: TGCAGCGTTAGGGCCGGACCCAAAAACATTCAGTACTTC. This sequence encodes CSVRAGPKNIQYF.

This chain joins TRBV19 and TRBJ1-1, with TRBD1 matching 7 bases. V gave up 6 bases and J gave up 0 bases; unmatched junction bases: 7. Germline CDR1 is LNHDA and CDR2 is SQIVND (reference sequence). The CDR3 has 15 amino acids. CDR3 sequence (DNA): TGTGCCAGTAGCACGGGAGACAGGGTGAACACTGAAGCTTTCTTT. Amino acid sequence: CASSTGDRVNTEAFF.

The genes are TRBV27 and TRBJ2-7, with 8 bases aligning to TRBD1. J lost 4 bases, V lost 6 bases, and 11 bases had no gene match. Per germline, CDR1 MNHEY and CDR2 SMNVEV (reference sequence). The CDR3 sequence is 15 residues long. The CDR3 loop is CASSPGQGPQYEQYF. In nucleotides, the CDR3 is TGTGCCAGCAGCCCTGGACAGGGACCTCAATACGAGCAGTACTTC.